This T cell receptor (beta chain) was documented in a study of blood T cell repertoires in COVID-19. Overall study context: Acute and convalescent COVID-19 samples came from the United States, Italy and Spain. T cells, B-cell-depleted T cells, or PBMCs provided the cDNA or gDNA that served as material.

Germline CDR1 is MNHEY and CDR2 is SMNVEV (reference sequence). The junction had 5 bases not matched to a gene; V was cut back by 2 bases and J by 2 bases. The CDR3 extends over 16 amino acids. Original analysis: Scientists estimated how many nucleated cells there were by amplifying reference gene primers. The assay was immunoSEQ multiplex PCR, and TCRdb's table has in-frame clones only and misses some. Clone size and V and J calls were adopted from that table, with D and trimming inferred from the DNA. The table includes under 150,000 clones, just under 85% detected once. The receptor was isolated from a woman between 40 and 50 years old with active or convalescent COVID-19. The sample comprised peripheral blood. The rearrangement links TRBV27 to TRBJ2-3, with 9 bases lining up with TRBD2. CDR3 sequence: CASSLTPSGVTDTQYF. The CDR3 DNA reads TGTGCCAGCAGTTTAACCCCTAGCGGGGTCACAGATACGCAGTATTTT.